This section outlines one T cell receptor (beta chain) sequence together with its context. The sample belongs to a study of OX40 agonist ivuxolimab in advanced cancers. Study information: Aged 23 to 79 with a mean of about 60 years, they were more than 80% male.

Anyone with autoimmune disease history or systemic immunosuppression was excluded. Sampling times: baseline, cycle 4 day 1, cycle 7 day 1. Here immunoSEQ multiplex PCR was the method, and the copy in TCRdb shows in-frame clones only, minus some. The repertoire holds 55,000 to 80,000 clones, 86% seen once, with roughly 3% in the top ten. Here the sequenced sample was CD4+ or CD8+ T cells sorted from blood, taken in a trial of the OX40 agonist ivuxolimab. This TCR was sampled from an adult with an advanced solid tumor such as melanoma, head and neck, liver or kidney cancer.

The CDR3 reads CASSEYGERVVDTQYF. The DNA of the CDR3 is TGTGCCAGCAGTGAATACGGCGAGCGGGTGGTGGATACGCAGTATTTT. This chain uses TRBV6-1 with TRBJ2-3; tentative D call: TRBD2 (6 bases). CDR1 and CDR2 from the germline V gene are MNHNS and SASEGT. The length of the CDR3 is 16 residues. V gave up 2 bases and J gave up 6 bases, with 18 bases separating them.